This T cell receptor beta chain comes out of a study of graft-versus-host responses after intestinal transplantation. About the research overall: Transplants given to recipients were multivisceral, liver-intestinal, or isolated intestinal. Every recipient underwent anti-thymocyte globulin induction, then tacrolimus and steroids for around three years. The study's findings and limits: Peak levels of circulating GvH clones tracked with early post-transplant HvG declines.

With respect to this clone: The antigen remains undetermined.

The method was immunoSEQ multiplex PCR; TCRdb's version includes in-frame clones alone and lacks a portion of them. The repertoire consists of under 150,000 clones, with 90% occurring once and the leading ten covering roughly 0.2%. The receptor was isolated from a human donor who received an intestinal transplant. Sequencing used unstimulated CD4+ T cells sorted from spleen or lymph node cells, obtained before intestinal transplant.

CDR3 coding DNA: TGTGCCAGCAGTTTTCCGGGACTAGCGGACAATGAGCAGTTCTTC. Protein: CASSFPGLADNEQFF. The chain links TRBV6-5 to TRBJ2-1, with 11 nucleotides matching TRBD2. V lost 4 bases, J lost 5 bases, and 4 bases stayed unmatched. The CDR3 has 15 amino acids. The germline V gene encodes CDR1 MNHEY and CDR2 SVGAGI.